Below are 17 T cell receptor beta chains sequenced from a single sample in a study of blood T cell repertoires in COVID-19. Repertoires were generated with immunoSEQ multiplex PCR, while TCRdb's copy carries only in-frame clones and drops some. The sample has a few hundred thousand clones, around 85% seen once. Sequencing used peripheral blood. These receptor sequences come from a woman in her seventies with COVID-19, enrolled during active disease.

The CDR3 reads CASRRQGSTEAFF. The CDR3 DNA reads TGTGCCAGCAGGCGTCAGGGGAGCACTGAAGCTTTCTTT. The chain is built from TRBV6-4 and TRBJ1-1, with TRBD1 as a possible D gene (6 bases). Trimming stripped 6 bases from V and 4 bases from J, with 12 bases between. The CDR3 length is 13 residues. Germline CDR1 reads MRHNA; CDR2 reads SNTAGT.

This clone was seen a few times. V and J are TRBV5-6 and TRBJ1-5, with 7 nucleotides matching TRBD1. J lost 6 bases, V lost 4 bases, and 13 bases had no gene match. CDR1 and CDR2 from the germline V gene are SGHDT and YYEEEE. This CDR3 contains 16 residues. CDR3 sequence: CASSTMSDRAGQPQHF. The CDR3 nucleotides read TGTGCCAGCAGCACCATGTCCGACAGGGCGGGTCAGCCCCAGCATTTT.

This clone was seen a few times. The V call is TRBV14, the J call TRBJ1-5, with a possible D match to TRBD1 (5 bases). Trimming shortened V by 4 bases and J by 4 bases, and 17 bases separated the two germline ends. The germline V gene encodes CDR1 SGHDN and CDR2 FVKESK. The CDR3 has 16 amino acids. The CDR3 region has the DNA TGTGCCAGCAGCCGGCGGTGGGGCTTCGGGAATCAGCCCCAGCATTTT. Protein sequence: CASSRRWGFGNQPQHF.

The chain has TRBV5-1 and TRBJ1-4; TRBD1 aligns across 9 bases. The V segment lost 2 bases and the J segment 3 bases; nucleotides outside the gene matches: 5. Per the germline V gene, CDR1 is SGHRS and CDR2 is YFSETQ. The length of the CDR3 is 16 residues. DNA of the CDR3: TGCGCCAGCAGCTTTGGACAGGGGTCCCCTAATGAAAAACTGTTTTTT. Translating gives CASSFGQGSPNEKLFF. Using reference TRBV5-1 and TRBJ1-4 for the parts outside the CDR3, the full variable domain is KAGVTQTPRYLIKTRGQQVTLSCSPISGHRSVSWYQQTPGQGLQFLFEYFSETQRNKGNFPGRFSGRQFSNSRSEMNVSTLELGDSALYLCASSFGQGSPNEKLFFGSGTQLSVL.

This chain connects TRBV2 to TRBJ1-2; 8 positions match TRBD1. Trimming removed 7 bases from V and 6 bases from J; junction bases left unmatched: 7. The CDR3 has 13 amino acids. Germline V gene lookup returns CDR1 SNHLY and CDR2 FYNNEI. CDR3 sequence: CASTWTGQDGYTF. The CDR3 DNA reads as TGTGCCAGCACGTGGACAGGGCAGGATGGCTACACCTTC.

This clone was counted a single time. V gene TRBV7-9 combines with J gene TRBJ1-1; D unresolved. Trimming pared 3 bases from V and 4 bases from J, leaving 9 bases between. The CDR3 totals 13 residues. Germline CDR1 is SEHNR and CDR2 is FQNEAQ (reference sequence). CDR3: CASSFGGSTEAFF. CDR3 nucleotides: TGTGCCAGCAGCTTCGGAGGGAGCACTGAAGCTTTCTTT.

The genes are TRBV18 and TRBJ1-1, with a possible D match to TRBD1 (5 bases). In germline, CDR1 is KGHSH, CDR2 LQKENI. Trimming shortened V by 6 bases and J by 8 bases, and 16 bases separated the two germline ends. The CDR3 length is 13 residues. The DNA for the CDR3 is TGTGCCAGCTCTCGGGACTCGGTGGAGGAAGCTTTCTTT. This encodes CASSRDSVEEAFF.

V usage is TRBV19 and J usage is TRBJ1-1; a weak D match, TRBD1 (5 bases). The germline V gene encodes CDR1 LNHDA and CDR2 SQIVND (reference sequence). This CDR3 has 16 residues. V was pared by 0 bases and J by 4 bases, with 15 bases between. Here the CDR3 DNA reads TGTGCCAGTAGTATAGATCGAAGTCTCGGGGGCACTGAAGCTTTCTTT. Translation: CASSIDRSLGGTEAFF.

This sequence joins TRBV19 and TRBJ1-5, with 8 positions matching TRBD1. The CDR3 has 16 amino acids. Trimming at V came to 4 bases and at J to 4 bases, leaving 9 bases not matched to a gene. Germline V gene sequence: CDR1 LNHDA, CDR2 SQIVND (reference sequence). The CDR3 loop reads CASSTTGELWNQPQHF. As DNA, the CDR3 is TGTGCCAGTAGTACGACAGGGGAGTTGTGGAATCAGCCCCAGCATTTT.

V is TRBV19 and J is TRBJ1-5; TRBD1 might be the D (6 bases). This CDR3 contains 15 residues. V gave up 4 bases and J gave up 5 bases, with 15 bases separating them. In germline, CDR1 is LNHDA, CDR2 SQIVND (reference sequence). CDR3 amino acids: CASSSTGQTDQPQHF. CDR3 bases: TGTGCCAGTAGTAGCACGGGACAAACCGATCAGCCCCAGCATTTT.

The genes are TRBV3-1 (or the pseudogene TRBV3-2) and TRBJ2-1; 9 nucleotides match TRBD1. The CDR3 is 15 residues long. After removal of 5 bases from V and 10 bases from J, the junction contained 12 bases not matched to a gene. The germline gives CDR1 LGHDT, CDR2 YNNKEL (reference sequence). CDR3 DNA sequence: TGTGCCAGCAGCTGGGGACAGGGTACCTTGAGGGAGCAGTTCTTC. This codes for CASSWGQGTLREQFF.

The chain is built from TRBV6-1 and TRBJ2-7; a weak D match, TRBD2 (6 bases). The germline CDR1 and CDR2 sequences are MNHNS and SASEGT. This CDR3 contains 15 residues. Trimming removed 0 bases at V and 1 base at J, with 10 bases between. The CDR3 reads CASSEAGTVSYEQYF. The CDR3 coding sequence is TGTGCCAGCAGTGAAGCGGGGACTGTTTCCTACGAGCAGTACTTC.

The V and J genes are TRBV7-8 and TRBJ2-6, with D uncertain. Trimming left V 1 base short and J 0 bases short, with 4 bases between. CDR1 is SGHVS, CDR2 FQNEAQ, per germline. This CDR3 is 15 amino acids long. The CDR3 DNA follows: TGTGCCAGCAGCTTAGGAGGCTCTGGGGCCAACGTCCTGACTTTC. Translated: CASSLGGSGANVLTF.

The CDR3, as DNA: TGTGCCACCAGCGCCCGACTAGCGGGGGGGCGTGAGCAGTTCTTC. Amino acids: CATSARLAGGREQFF. V and J are TRBV24-1 and TRBJ2-1; 14 bases align to TRBD2. The germline gives CDR1 KGHDR, CDR2 SFDVKD. V shed 7 bases and J 9 bases; nucleotides not matched to a gene: 7. The CDR3 contains 15 residues.

This chain links TRBV19 with TRBJ1-1; weak D call: TRBD1 (6 bases). Germline V lookup: CDR1 LNHDA, CDR2 SQIVND (reference sequence). V was shortened by 4 bases and J by 4 bases, with 13 bases between the two germline ends. The CDR3 spans 14 residues. CDR3 sequence (DNA): TGTGCCAGTAGTAATCAGGGGATGGTCACTGAAGCTTTCTTT. Its translation is CASSNQGMVTEAFF.

The chain recombines TRBV4-1 with TRBJ2-3; perhaps TRBD2 as D (6 bases). Trimming stripped 1 base from V and 0 bases from J, with 8 bases between. The CDR3 contains 15 residues. The germline V gene has CDR1 MGHRA and CDR2 YSYEKL. The CDR3, as DNA: TGCGCCAGCAGCCAAGTGGGGGGAAGCACAGATACGCAGTATTTT. This sequence encodes CASSQVGGSTDTQYF.

The chain carries TRBV4-2 and TRBJ1-4; 8 bases fit TRBD1. Trimming cost V 5 bases and J 4 bases; bases outside gene matches: 6. The CDR3 contains 15 residues. Germline assignment: CDR1 LGHNA and CDR2 YNFKEQ. The CDR3 spells CASSSRQGSNEKLFF. The CDR3 DNA reads as TGTGCCAGCAGCAGCCGACAGGGGAGTAATGAAAAACTGTTTTTT.